A selection of T cell receptor beta chains follows, all from one sample in a study of cytomegalovirus exposure and HLA in healthy donors. Assay used: immunoSEQ multiplex PCR; TCRdb lists only in-frame clones, some missing. The sample has over 150,000 clones, 86% seen once. Sequencing was performed on PBMCs. All receptors derive from a human donor in good health. Both conserved end residues are part of each CDR3. Each record gives: CDR3 protein, CDR3 DNA, D gene, J gene, V gene, clone size. D genes are given only for firm matches. Size values are once, few and many counts, or a class for expanded clones, and some rows have none.

CDR3: CASSLETGAMNTEAFF
DNA: TGTGCCAGCAGCTTGGAGACAGGGGCAATGAACACTGAAGCTTTCTTT
D: TRBD1
J: TRBJ1-1
V: TRBV5-8
size: .

CDR3: CASSRQGTDTQYF
DNA: TGTGCCAGCAGCCGACAGGGAACAGATACGCAGTATTTT
D: TRBD1
J: TRBJ2-3
V: TRBV25-1
size: few

CDR3: CASSYGRDTEAFF
DNA: TGTGCCAGCAGTTACGGCAGGGACACTGAAGCTTTCTTT
D: .
J: TRBJ1-1
V: TRBV6-6
size: .

CDR3: CSVGRQKYARGEQFF
DNA: TGCAGCGTTGGGAGACAGAAGTATGCTCGTGGTGAGCAGTTCTTC
D: .
J: TRBJ2-1
V: TRBV29-1
size: once

CDR3: CASTKQGYLVGAHNEQFF
DNA: TGTGCCAGCACTAAACAGGGATACCTCGTTGGAGCACACAATGAGCAGTTCTTC
D: .
J: TRBJ2-1
V: TRBV25-1
size: .

CDR3: CASSISSWRAWGSNQPQHF
DNA: TGTGCCAGTAGTATCTCTTCCTGGAGGGCGTGGGGTAGCAATCAGCCCCAGCATTTT
D: .
J: TRBJ1-5
V: TRBV19
size: .

CDR3: CASSSGEGTGFYEQYF
DNA: TGTGCCAGCAGTTCGGGAGAGGGGACAGGGTTCTACGAGCAGTACTTC
D: TRBD1
J: TRBJ2-7
V: TRBV28
size: .

CDR3: CASSESGTGGKAFF
DNA: TGTGCCAGCAGTGAGAGCGGGACAGGGGGCAAAGCTTTCTTT
D: TRBD1
J: TRBJ1-1
V: TRBV25-1
size: .

CDR3: CSVEDPIAKYPGQKRDSEKLFF
DNA: TGCAGCGTTGAAGATCCGATTGCGAAATATCCGGGACAAAAAAGGGATAGTGAAAAACTGTTTTTT
D: .
J: TRBJ1-4
V: TRBV29-1
size: .

CDR3: CASSFRAGYEQYF
DNA: TGCGCCAGCAGCTTCCGAGCGGGCTACGAGCAGTACTTC
D: .
J: TRBJ2-7
V: TRBV5-1
size: .

CDR3: CASSFRVSGNTIYF
DNA: TGTGCCAGCAGTTTCCGGGTCTCTGGAAACACCATATATTTT
D: .
J: TRBJ1-3
V: TRBV28
size: .

CDR3: CASSQGQGRWTNTEAFF
DNA: TGCGCCAGCAGCCAGGGACAGGGACGGTGGACGAACACTGAAGCTTTCTTT
D: TRBD1
J: TRBJ1-1
V: TRBV5-1
size: once

CDR3: CASSPGTGGRYGYTF
DNA: TGTGCCAGCTCACCGGGGACAGGGGGCCGCTATGGCTACACCTTC
D: TRBD1
J: TRBJ1-2
V: TRBV18
size: .

CDR3: CASSAGGQGFYEQYF
DNA: TGTGCCAGCAGCGCCGGGGGACAGGGCTTCTACGAGCAGTACTTC
D: TRBD1
J: TRBJ2-7
V: TRBV7-9
size: .

CDR3: CASSPRGANTGELFF
DNA: TGCGCCAGCAGCCCCAGGGGAGCGAACACCGGGGAGCTGTTTTTT
D: .
J: TRBJ2-2
V: TRBV5-1
size: .

CDR3: CASSLRGSSYGYTF
DNA: TGTGCCAGCAGCTTGAGGGGCAGCTCCTATGGCTACACCTTC
D: .
J: TRBJ1-2
V: TRBV5-6
size: .

CDR3: CASSPSRGTDTQYF
DNA: TGTGCCAGCTCACCCTCCAGGGGCACAGATACGCAGTATTTT
D: .
J: TRBJ2-3
V: TRBV18
size: .

CDR3: CASSTLRDKNTGELFF
DNA: TGTGCCAGCAGTACACTACGGGACAAGAACACCGGGGAGCTGTTTTTT
D: .
J: TRBJ2-2
V: TRBV27
size: .

CDR3: CASSVAGTRQETQYF
DNA: TGTGCCAGCAGCGTAGCAGGGACACGCCAAGAGACCCAGTACTTC
D: .
J: TRBJ2-5
V: TRBV9
size: .

CDR3: CASSGRGTYEQYF
DNA: TGTGCCAGCAGTGGAAGGGGGACCTACGAGCAGTACTTC
D: .
J: TRBJ2-7
V: TRBV6-5
size: .

CDR3: CASRSQNLGLLEQFF
DNA: TGTGCCAGCAGGTCCCAAAACCTGGGACTCCTTGAGCAGTTCTTC
D: .
J: TRBJ2-1
V: TRBV2
size: .

CDR3: CASSTTGVGTEAFF
DNA: TGTGCCAGTAGTACGACAGGGGTCGGAACTGAAGCTTTCTTT
D: TRBD1
J: TRBJ1-1
V: TRBV19
size: .

CDR3: CASSLRGTGGRDTEAFF
DNA: TGTGCCAGCAGCCTCCGCGGGACAGGGGGCCGGGACACTGAAGCTTTCTTT
D: TRBD1
J: TRBJ1-1
V: TRBV9
size: .

CDR3: CASKGQGKGSSTDTQYF
DNA: TGTGCCAGCAAAGGACAGGGGAAAGGCTCTAGCACAGATACGCAGTATTTT
D: TRBD1
J: TRBJ2-3
V: TRBV25-1
size: .

CDR3: CASSLSTGLEKLFF
DNA: TGTGCCAGCAGCTTATCAACAGGGTTGGAGAAACTGTTTTTT
D: .
J: TRBJ1-4
V: TRBV7-2
size: .

CDR3: CASSRQGSSTGELFF
DNA: TGTGCCAGCAGCCGACAGGGCTCTTCCACCGGGGAGCTGTTTTTT
D: TRBD1
J: TRBJ2-2
V: TRBV7-9
size: .

CDR3: CASSRGTYEQYF
DNA: TGTGCCAGCAGCAGGGGGACCTACGAGCAGTACTTC
D: TRBD1
J: TRBJ2-7
V: TRBV2
size: .

CDR3: CASSDSAESNTQYF
DNA: TGTGCCAGCAGTGACTCGGCGGAAAGTAATACGCAGTATTTT
D: .
J: TRBJ2-3
V: TRBV6-4
size: .

CDR3: CASSLRTSGGYEQYF
DNA: TGCGCCAGCAGCCTGAGGACTAGCGGGGGTTACGAGCAGTACTTC
D: TRBD2
J: TRBJ2-7
V: TRBV5-1
size: .

CDR3: CASSVRDTFFLEQYF
DNA: TGTGCCAGCAGCGTCCGGGACACATTCTTTCTCGAGCAGTACTTC
D: .
J: TRBJ2-7
V: TRBV9
size: .

CDR3: CASSLAGGTDTQYF
DNA: TGTGCCAGCAGCTTAGCAGGGGGCACAGATACGCAGTATTTT
D: .
J: TRBJ2-3
V: TRBV5-6
size: .

CDR3: CASSLGVAGVYEQYF
DNA: TGTGCCAGCAGCTTAGGAGTAGCGGGGGTCTACGAGCAGTACTTC
D: TRBD2
J: TRBJ2-7
V: TRBV7-2
size: .

CDR3: CASSLAGDRTYF
DNA: TGCGCCAGCAGCTTGGCCGGGGACAGGACCTACTTC
D: TRBD1
J: TRBJ2-5
V: TRBV5-1
size: .

CDR3: CASSLSSYNEQFF
DNA: TGTGCCAGCTCCCTGAGCTCCTACAATGAGCAGTTCTTC
D: .
J: TRBJ2-1
V: TRBV18
size: .

CDR3: CASSAGQGSLAKNIQYF
DNA: TGTGCCAGCAGTGCCGGACAGGGGTCCTTAGCCAAAAACATTCAGTACTTC
D: TRBD1
J: TRBJ2-4
V: TRBV6-1
size: few

CDR3: CSVDLGRGSETQYF
DNA: TGCAGCGTTGATCTCGGGAGGGGATCAGAGACCCAGTACTTC
D: TRBD2
J: TRBJ2-5
V: TRBV29-1
size: .

CDR3: CASSFMAGGAFEQFF
DNA: TGTGCCAGCAGCTTTATGGCGGGAGGGGCCTTTGAGCAGTTCTTC
D: TRBD2
J: TRBJ2-1
V: TRBV7-9
size: .

CDR3: CAIKGSQGNTEAFF
DNA: TGTGCCATCAAAGGCTCGCAGGGGAACACTGAAGCTTTCTTT
D: .
J: TRBJ1-1
V: TRBV10-3
size: .

CDR3: CASSYRGGMPQHF
DNA: TGTGCCAGCAGTTACAGGGGGGGAATGCCCCAGCATTTT
D: TRBD1
J: TRBJ1-5
V: TRBV28
size: .

CDR3: CASSLGQGFLEQYF
DNA: TGCGCCAGCAGCTTGGGACAGGGTTTCTTGGAGCAGTACTTC
D: TRBD1
J: TRBJ2-7
V: TRBV5-1
size: .

CDR3: CASSRQGAEGEQYF
DNA: TGTGCCAGCAGTCGACAGGGGGCTGAGGGCGAGCAGTACTTC
D: TRBD1
J: TRBJ2-7
V: TRBV27
size: .

CDR3: CASSDGTVGNTIYF
DNA: TGCGCCAGCAGCGACGGGACTGTTGGAAACACCATATATTTT
D: .
J: TRBJ1-3
V: TRBV5-1
size: once

CDR3: CASSDDGGSGNTIYF
DNA: TGTGCCAGCAGTGACGACGGAGGCTCTGGAAACACCATATATTTT
D: .
J: TRBJ1-3
V: TRBV27
size: once

CDR3: CATWGRYGYTF
DNA: TGTGCCACCTGGGGCCGCTATGGCTACACCTTC
D: .
J: TRBJ1-2
V: TRBV2
size: .

CDR3: CASSPQSPGTPTYEQYF
DNA: TGTGCCAGCAGCCCTCAGTCCCCCGGGACACCGACCTACGAGCAGTACTTC
D: .
J: TRBJ2-7
V: TRBV7-9
size: .

CDR3: CASSFSGTGVGNQPQHF
DNA: TGTGCCAGCAGTTTCTCCGGGACAGGGGTTGGCAATCAGCCCCAGCATTTT
D: TRBD1
J: TRBJ1-5
V: TRBV27
size: .

CDR3: CASSGGWTGLTEAFF
DNA: TGTGCCAGCAGTGGCGGGTGGACAGGGTTAACTGAAGCTTTCTTT
D: TRBD1
J: TRBJ1-1
V: TRBV6-1
size: .

CDR3: CASSATGSGANVLTF
DNA: TGTGCCAGCAGCGCGACAGGGAGTGGGGCCAACGTCCTGACTTTC
D: TRBD1
J: TRBJ2-6
V: TRBV7-3
size: .

CDR3: CASSREDRDSTEAFF
DNA: TGTGCCAGCAGCCGAGAGGACAGGGATAGCACTGAAGCTTTCTTT
D: TRBD1
J: TRBJ1-1
V: TRBV2
size: .

CDR3: CASRPTYSNQPQHF
DNA: TGTGCCAGCAGACCCACCTATAGCAATCAGCCCCAGCATTTT
D: .
J: TRBJ1-5
V: TRBV6-5
size: .

CDR3: CASSTRTSGGFYNEQFF
DNA: TGTGCCAGCAGCACCCGGACTAGCGGGGGATTCTACAATGAGCAGTTCTTC
D: TRBD2
J: TRBJ2-1
V: TRBV7-8
size: .

CDR3: CASSEYGAYNEQFF
DNA: TGCGCCAGCAGTGAATATGGGGCTTACAATGAGCAGTTCTTC
D: .
J: TRBJ2-1
V: TRBV10-1
size: .

CDR3: CASSLPAGRPYGYTF
DNA: TGTGCCAGCAGCTTACCAGCAGGGCGTCCCTATGGCTACACCTTC
D: .
J: TRBJ1-2
V: TRBV7-9
size: once

CDR3: CASSSSNYGYTF
DNA: TGTGCCAGCAGTTCTTCTAACTATGGCTACACCTTC
D: .
J: TRBJ1-2
V: TRBV6-5
size: once

CDR3: CSVSGGGNQPQHF
DNA: TGCAGCGTCAGTGGGGGGGGGAATCAGCCCCAGCATTTT
D: .
J: TRBJ1-5
V: TRBV29-1
size: .